This is a list of T cell receptor beta chains from one sample in a study of blood T cells in healthy people across ages. TCRdb itself ran the 5' RACE reads through MiXCR, one entry per CDR3 protein. The sample records some 1,000,000 distinct CDR3 sequences, almost 25% being singletons. The sample also formed part of further work on T cells of mothers and their children.

The sequenced material came from blood. The receptors here all came from a girl aged 2 to 10 in good health. CDR3s include the opening cysteine and the closing phenylalanine or tryptophan. A D gene is named only where the DNA matches it firmly. Rows give clone size only sometimes, using once, few, many, or a class for an expanded clone.

>TRBV12-3/TRBV12-4|-|few|TRBJ2-1
TGTGCCAGCAGCCCGACCGGTCAAAGCTACAATGAGCAGTTCTTC
CASSPTGQSYNEQFF
>TRBV5-6|TRBD2|-|TRBJ2-1
TGTGCCAGCAGCGTTAAACCGGGACTAGCAGCCTACAATGAGCAGTCCTTC
CASSVKPGLAAYNEQSF
>TRBV4-1|-|-|TRBJ2-7
TGCGCCAGCAGCCAAGGGGGCAGTGGTGGGGGCGCGGTGGTATCCTACGAGCAGTACTTC
CASSQGGSGGGAVVSYEQYF
>TRBV25-1|-|many|TRBJ1-5
TGTGCCAGCAGTGAAAGCAATCAGCCCCAGCATTTT
CASSESNQPQHF
>TRBV4-2|-|few|TRBJ1-6
TGTGCCAGCAGCCAAGATCCGCAGGGCGATAGTAATTCACCCCTCCACTTT
CASSQDPQGDSNSPLHF
>TRBV29-1|-|few|TRBJ1-6
TGCAGCGTCGCACAGGGATGGGGTGATAATTCACCCCTCCACTTT
CSVAQGWGDNSPLHF
>TRBV28|-|few|TRBJ2-5
TGTGCCAGCAGTTTAGACGAGACATTCAGTGAGACCCAGTACTTC
CASSLDETFSETQYF
>TRBV7-3|TRBD1|-|TRBJ2-2
TGTGCCAGCAGCTTACCAGGGGGCCCCGGGGAGCTGTTTTTT
CASSLPGGPGELFF
>TRBV19|-|once|TRBJ2-4
TGTGCCAGTAGTATTGGTATCGTAGACATTCAGTACTTC
CASSIGIVDIQYF
>TRBV6-1|-|few|TRBJ1-6
TGTGCCAGCGGCTCGTCTTCATATTCACCCCTCCACTTT
CASGSSSYSPLHF
>TRBV7-9|-|few|TRBJ1-3
TGTGCCAGCAGCCCACGGTCGAATGGAAACACCATATATTTT
CASSPRSNGNTIYF